A selection of T cell receptor beta chains follows, all from one sample in a study of early stage breast cancer tumors. The table came from immunoSEQ multiplex PCR; TCRdb's copy has only in-frame clones and leaves some out. The data hold around 51,000 clones, with more than 70% observed a single time. The sequencing input was blood. Receptors were obtained from a person in their forties with breast cancer. CDR3s include the opening cysteine and the closing phenylalanine or tryptophan. A D gene is named only where the DNA matches it firmly. Clone size is not always given. Where it is, it says once, few, many or a class for expanded clones.

D gene	clone size	V gene	J gene	CDR3 protein	CDR3 DNA
TRBD1	few	TRBV10-3	TRBJ2-6	CAISGTGAGANVLTF	TGTGCCATCAGTGGAACAGGGGCTGGGGCCAACGTCCTGACTTTC
.	.	TRBV18	TRBJ1-1	CASSPRRNTEAFF	TGTGCCAGCTCACCACGCAGGAACACTGAAGCTTTCTTT
TRBD2	once	TRBV5-5	TRBJ2-1	CASNGLAGHSYNEQFF	TGTGCCAGCAATGGACTAGCGGGACACTCCTACAATGAGCAGTTCTTC
.	.	TRBV5-1	TRBJ2-7	CASSLDDVSVYEQYF	TGCGCCAGCAGCTTGGACGACGTTTCGGTCTACGAGCAGTACTTC
.	.	TRBV7-9	TRBJ2-1	CASSLTPGEGANEQFF	TGTGCCAGCAGCCTAACCCCGGGGGAGGGGGCGAATGAGCAGTTCTTC
.	few	TRBV2	TRBJ2-3	CASGGLLGDTQYF	TGTGCCAGCGGGGGACTTCTGGGAGATACGCAGTATTTT
.	.	TRBV19	TRBJ1-5	CASSIRHIGIQPQHF	TGTGCCAGTAGTATCAGGCACATTGGAATACAGCCCCAGCATTTT
.	few	TRBV19	TRBJ2-1	CASSVLEAGSNEQFF	TGTGCCAGTAGTGTACTAGAGGCAGGATCGAATGAGCAGTTCTTC
TRBD2	.	TRBV19	TRBJ2-2	CASSIPTSGMLATGELFF	TGTGCCAGTAGTATCCCCACTAGCGGGATGCTGGCCACCGGGGAGCTGTTTTTT
.	once	TRBV4-1	TRBJ2-7	CASSRGRDNSYEQYF	TGCGCCAGCAGCCGAGGGAGGGACAACTCCTACGAGCAGTACTTC
.	.	TRBV19	TRBJ2-1	CASKSPGGNEQFF	TGTGCCAGTAAGTCCCCCGGAGGTAATGAGCAGTTCTTC
TRBD2	.	TRBV5-1	TRBJ2-5	CASSLGGGRETQYF	TGCGCCAGCAGCTTGGGGGGAGGGCGAGAGACCCAGTACTTC
.	.	TRBV5-1	TRBJ2-3	CASSPGQTTDTQYF	TGCGCCAGCAGCCCGGGTCAGACAACAGATACGCAGTATTTT
.	.	TRBV11-3	TRBJ2-2	CASSLELWGELFF	TGTGCCAGCAGCTTAGAACTCTGGGGGGAGCTGTTTTTT
TRBD2	.	TRBV2	TRBJ2-1	CASVGSGRVQFF	TGTGCCAGCGTAGGTAGCGGGAGGGTACAATTCTTC
.	.	TRBV19	TRBJ1-5	CASSSQGGESQPQHF	TGTGCCAGTAGTTCACAGGGTGGGGAATCTCAGCCCCAGCATTTT
.	.	TRBV6-1	TRBJ2-1	CAISESGGSYNEQFF	TGTGCCATCAGTGAGTCGGGTGGCTCCTACAATGAGCAGTTCTTC
TRBD2	.	TRBV10-3	TRBJ2-2	CAISLGLAGGPGTGELFF	TGTGCCATCAGTCTGGGACTAGCGGGAGGGCCTGGGACCGGGGAGCTGTTTTTT
.	.	TRBV7-2	TRBJ1-2	CASSFGHRNYGYTF	TGTGCCAGCAGCTTCGGACATCGTAACTATGGCTACACCTTC
TRBD2	.	TRBV11-2	TRBJ2-1	CASSRGLADEQFF	TGTGCCAGCAGCCGAGGACTAGCGGACGAGCAGTTCTTC
.	.	TRBV7-2	TRBJ2-1	CASSLGTGGWDEQFF	TGTGCCAGCAGCTTAGGCACTGGGGGTTGGGATGAGCAGTTCTTC
TRBD2	.	TRBV6-1	TRBJ2-1	CASSAGGLAGYEQFF	TGTGCCAGCAGTGCAGGGGGACTAGCGGGATATGAGCAGTTCTTC
.	.	TRBV7-9	TRBJ2-2	CASSSPGVSNTGELFF	TGTGCCAGCAGCTCCCCGGGAGTCTCGAACACCGGGGAGCTGTTTTTT
TRBD2	.	TRBV5-1	TRBJ2-5	CASSRGGAEETQYF	TGCGCCAGCAGCCGGGGGGGGGCGGAAGAGACCCAGTACTTC
.	.	TRBV6-1	TRBJ1-5	CASTIGFSSNQPQHF	TGTGCCAGCACCATCGGCTTTTCAAGCAATCAGCCCCAGCATTTT
TRBD1	.	TRBV7-9	TRBJ2-4	CASSFTQGGKNIQYF	TGTGCCAGCAGCTTCACACAGGGGGGCAAAAACATTCAGTACTTC
.	.	TRBV11-2	TRBJ1-4	CASSFPPTSSTNEKLFF	TGTGCCAGCAGCTTCCCTCCTACAAGTTCAACTAATGAAAAACTGTTTTTT
.	.	TRBV7-6	TRBJ2-1	CASSQKGGGTRSYNEQFF	TGTGCCAGCAGCCAGAAAGGAGGCGGGACCCGCTCCTACAATGAGCAGTTCTTC
.	.	TRBV27	TRBJ1-2	CASSLSSGKHGYTF	TGTGCCAGCAGTTTATCCTCAGGGAAGCATGGCTACACCTTC
.	.	TRBV7-9	TRBJ2-2	CARGPNTGELFF	TGTGCCAGGGGGCCCAACACCGGGGAGCTGTTTTTT
.	.	TRBV5-6	TRBJ2-1	CASSLSGAANEQFF	TGTGCCAGCAGCTTGTCGGGTGCTGCGAATGAGCAGTTCTTC
.	.	TRBV5-1	TRBJ2-1	CASSRNSYNEQFF	TGCGCCAGCAGCAGAAACTCCTACAATGAGCAGTTCTTC
TRBD1	.	TRBV29-1	TRBJ2-5	CSVVKGAGTQYF	TGCAGCGTAGTCAAGGGGGCCGGGACCCAGTACTTC
TRBD2	few	TRBV6-1	TRBJ2-1	CASSDLASGGGQFF	TGTGCCAGCAGTGATTTGGCTAGCGGGGGGGGGCAGTTCTTC
.	.	TRBV20-1	TRBJ2-1	CSARWTEQFF	TGCAGTGCCAGATGGACGGAGCAGTTCTTC
TRBD2	.	TRBV7-2	TRBJ2-7	CASSPQTSATYEQYF	TGTGCCAGCAGCCCGCAAACTAGCGCAACCTACGAGCAGTACTTC
.	few	TRBV19	TRBJ1-2	CASDSGVRGYGYTF	TGTGCCAGTGATTCGGGGGTACGAGGCTATGGCTACACCTTC
TRBD2	once	TRBV27	TRBJ2-3	CASRPLDGRAGDTQYF	TGTGCCAGCCGACCGTTAGACGGGAGGGCTGGAGATACGCAGTATTTT
.	once	TRBV7-9	TRBJ2-6	CASSTPGVGANVLTF	TGTGCCAGCAGCACCCCAGGGGTTGGGGCCAACGTCCTGACTTTC
.	.	TRBV9	TRBJ2-3	CASSVGPSTDTQYF	TGTGCCAGCAGCGTAGGGCCGAGCACAGATACGCAGTATTTT
TRBD2	few	TRBV11-3	TRBJ2-7	CASSLTSASLEQYF	TGTGCCAGCAGCTTAACTAGCGCCTCCCTGGAGCAGTACTTC
.	.	TRBV7-9	TRBJ2-2	CASSRDTFIFTGELFF	TGTGCCAGCAGCCGGGACACCTTTATTTTCACCGGGGAGCTGTTTTTT
TRBD2	.	TRBV11-3	TRBJ2-3	CASSLGTSGYTQYF	TGTGCCAGCAGCTTAGGGACTAGTGGGTATACGCAGTATTTT
TRBD2	few	TRBV2	TRBJ2-7	CASSEGLAGGYEQYF	TGTGCCAGCAGTGAAGGACTGGCGGGAGGCTACGAGCAGTACTTC
TRBD1	.	TRBV5-5	TRBJ1-1	CASSLTGTDNTEAFF	TGTGCCAGCAGCTTGACGGGGACAGATAACACTGAAGCTTTCTTT
.	.	TRBV19	TRBJ1-4	CASSQEEGATNEKLFF	TGTGCCAGTTCACAGGAGGAGGGTGCAACTAATGAAAAACTGTTTTTT
.	.	TRBV10-2	TRBJ2-7	CASSRGDDGAPSEQYF	TGCGCCAGCAGCCGAGGAGATGACGGTGCCCCCAGCGAGCAGTACTTC
TRBD1	.	TRBV11-2	TRBJ2-5	CASSLGTGETQYF	TGTGCCAGCAGCTTAGGGACAGGGGAGACCCAGTACTTC
TRBD1	few	TRBV15	TRBJ1-3	CATSRVRTGDPSGNTIYF	TGTGCCACCAGCAGAGTGCGGACAGGGGACCCCTCTGGAAACACCATATATTTT